This T cell receptor beta chain is from a study of Graves' ophthalmopathy and Graves' hyperthyroidism. There are many counts of this clonotype. The V end was cut by 0 bases, the J end by 5 bases, with 19 bases between. This CDR3 contains 17 residues. Germline V lookup: CDR1 ENHRY, CDR2 SYGVKD. RNA transcripts yielded amplified TCR beta CDR3 regions. The first-round RT-PCR employed HTBI primers together with the Qiagen OneStep RT-PCR kit. A multiplex PCR was then performed as the second round. TCRdb called the multiplex PCR reads again in MiXCR, with one record for every CDR3 protein. The sample consists of about 500,000 distinct CDR3 sequences, 39% of them appearing once.

This clonotype originated in an adult man with Graves' hyperthyroidism. J is TRBJ2-5 and V is TRBV10-3, with D hard to call. The sequenced sample consisted of peripheral blood or thyroid tissue (not recorded which). The CDR3: CAISESRGMSIRETQYF. The DNA of the CDR3 is TGTGCCATCAGTGAGTCGAGAGGAATGAGTATTAGGGAGACCCAGTACTTC.